One sample yielded the 5 T cell receptor beta chains listed below, sequenced in a study of T cell changes during pregnancy in multiple sclerosis (dated by TCRdb to between 2018 and 2020). The library was generated by the immunoSEQ multiplex PCR assay. The clones in this table, taken by TCRdb from immuneACCESS, are in-frame only. Not every clone is retained; where verified, under half of the shortfall comes from an unresolved V gene, and the cause of the rest is unknown. Across this sample there are about 60,000 clones, with more than 75% seen only once. The top ten clonotypes cover 1% to 1.5% of the sample. The sample in question was peripheral blood, obtained in the second trimester of pregnancy. These TCRs come from a female donor with multiple sclerosis, enrolled in a pregnancy study.

The chain combines TRBV4-2 with TRBJ1-2, with D tentatively TRBD1 (5 bases). The CDR3 consists of 13 residues. The ends were cut back, 4 bases at V and 1 base at J, with 7 bases in the middle. Germline CDR1 and CDR2: LGHNA and YNFKEQ. CDR3 in amino acids: CASSPTDNYGYTF. The CDR3 nucleotides read TGTGCCAGCAGCCCGACAGATAACTATGGCTACACCTTC.

The rearrangement links TRBV18 to TRBJ1-2; D may be TRBD1 (6 bases). Germline values: CDR1 KGHSH, CDR2 LQKENI. This CDR3 has 14 amino acids. V shed 1 base and J shed 4 bases, with 10 bases lying between them. CDR3 loop: CASSPLDRFYGYTF. CDR3 bases: TGTGCCAGCTCACCACTAGACAGGTTCTATGGCTACACCTTC. Drawing the rest from reference TRBV18 and TRBJ1-2, the complete variable domain is NAGVMQNPRHLVRRRGQEARLRCSPMKGHSHVYWYRQLPEEGLKFMVYLQKENIIDESGMPKERFSAEFPKEGPSILRIQQVVRGDSAAYFCASSPLDRFYGYTFGSGTRLTVV.

The V call is TRBV4-1, the J call TRBJ1-6; the D is unclear. The CDR3 contains 16 residues. The germline V and J ends were trimmed by 4 bases and 7 bases, with 17 bases remaining between them. Germline CDR1 is MGHRA and CDR2 is YSYEKL. The CDR3 sequence: CASSRGDWLINSPLHF. CDR3 bases: TGCGCCAGCAGCCGGGGAGACTGGTTGATAAATTCACCCCTCCACTTT.

J is TRBJ1-1 and V is TRBV19, with D possibly matching TRBD1 (5 bases). V lost 6 bases to trimming and J lost 3 bases, with 17 bases between them. This CDR3 contains 15 residues. Germline V gene sequence: CDR1 LNHDA, CDR2 SQIVND (reference sequence). The CDR3 nucleotides read TGTGCCAGTAGGCCCCGGGGGTCTATGGACACTGAAGCTTTCTTT. Protein sequence: CASRPRGSMDTEAFF.

This chain connects TRBV7-6 to TRBJ2-3; 12 nucleotides line up with TRBD2. V was clipped by 5 bases and J by 4 bases; unmatched bases: 16. There are 19 residues in the CDR3. Germline CDR1 SGHVS, CDR2 FNYEAQ. For the CDR3, the DNA is TGTGCCAGCAGCCCCCGAAAGATACTAGCGGGGGGTGGCCCAGATACGCAGTATTTT. This sequence encodes CASSPRKILAGGGPDTQYF.